These 30 T cell receptor beta chains were all obtained from the same sample, sequenced in a study of CD8+CD57+ T cells in acquired aplastic anemia (dated by TCRdb to about 2018). The instrument was an Illumina HiSeq 2000. Genomic DNA was used as template for profiling of TCR beta VDJ combinations and CDR3 sequences. TCRdb handled the public reads itself, with Q25 trimming in fastp and clone calling in MiXCR, and kept productive beta chains. Every entry covers one CDR3 protein and lists the most common genes and DNA from its rows. Here the sample has approximately 220,000 distinct CDR3 sequences; 40% to 60% occur a single time. About 20% of the sample comes from the top ten. The patients picked for sequencing were ones in whom flow cytometry had shown an expansion of CD8+CD57+ cells. What was sequenced was sorted CD4+, CD8+, or CD8+CD57+ T cells (not recorded which) from PBMCs. All receptors come from a human donor with aplastic anemia.

This clonotype was seen repeatedly, ten times or more. The chain joins TRBV28 to TRBJ2-7; D may be TRBD2 (5 bases). CDR3 size: 14 residues. Germline CDR1 MDHEN, CDR2 SYDVKM. V lost 4 bases and J lost 3, with 13 bases in between. CDR3 sequence reads: CASSSVGGLYEQYF. Here the CDR3 DNA reads TGTGCCAGCAGTTCGGTGGGCGGACTCTACGAGCAGTACTTC.

This clonotype was observed many times. This chain connects TRBV20-1 to TRBJ1-5; TRBD1 might be the D (6 bases). Germline CDR1 DFQATT, CDR2 SNEGSKA (reference sequence). Between the trimmed V and J ends, which lost 4 bases and 3 bases, there was a span of 10 bases. This CDR3 is built from 13 residues. In DNA form, the CDR3 reads TGCAGTGCTAACCGACAGGCCAATCAGCCCCAGCATTTT. This gives the protein CSANRQANQPQHF.

This CDR3 reads CASSRQASGGAFSYEQYF. Here the CDR3 DNA reads TGTGCCAGCAGCCGGCAGGCCAGCGGGGGGGCTTTCTCCTACGAGCAGTACTTC. The chain recombines TRBV3-1 with TRBJ2-7, with 10 bases lining up with TRBD2. Per the germline V gene, CDR1 is LGHDT and CDR2 is YNNKEL (reference sequence). J lost 0 bases, V lost 4 bases, and 12 bases had no gene match. This CDR3 region has 18 residues.

This clonotype was found once. In nucleotides, the CDR3 is TGTGCCAGCAGCTTAGGTCCAGGGAATGGCTACACCTTC. Protein product: CASSLGPGNGYTF. V usage is TRBV7-9 and J usage is TRBJ1-2, with D tentatively TRBD1 (5 bases). Germline V lookup: CDR1 SEHNR, CDR2 FQNEAQ (reference sequence). Trimming took off 1 base at V and 6 bases at J, with 9 bases between the two ends. The CDR3 runs 13 residues.

This clonotype was seen a handful of times. The rearrangement joins TRBV5-6 to TRBJ2-7; possibly TRBD1 for D (6 bases). This CDR3 is built from 12 residues. The V gene's germline CDR1 is SGHDT and CDR2 YYEEEE. The V gene lost 0 bases and the J gene lost 6 bases, with 7 bases spanning the gap. The CDR3 bases are TGTGCCAGCAGCTTGGACAGGGTCGAGCAGTACTTC. Its translation: CASSLDRVEQYF.

For the CDR3, the DNA is TGTGCCAGCAGTTACCCCTTGACTAGCGGGGGGGCGAGCGACAATGAGCAGTTCTTC. Amino acid sequence: CASSYPLTSGGASDNEQFF. The chain has TRBV6-2 or TRBV6-3 and TRBJ2-1, with 14 positions matching TRBD2. The CDR3 has 19 amino acids. J gave up 5 bases and V 2 bases, and 11 bases lay outside the gene matches. CDR1 is MNHEY and CDR2 is SVGEGT in the germline V gene.

A remark on this clonotype: Germline is not matched at one junction end, which may reflect a read error. J is TRBJ2-2 and V is TRBV13, with D maybe TRBD1 (5 bases). The CDR3 consists of 9 residues. CDR1 is PRHDT, CDR2 FYEKMQ, per germline (reference sequence). CDR3 nucleotides: TGTGCCAGCAGCTCGGAAGGGGAATTC. This translates into CASSSEGEF.

The chain couples TRBV15 to TRBJ2-7, with D possibly being TRBD1 or TRBD2 (6 bases each). Germline-derived CDR1 and CDR2 are LNHNV and YYDKDF (reference sequence). Trimming left V 4 bases short and J 3 bases short, with 10 bases between. The CDR3 totals 13 residues. DNA of the CDR3: TGTGCCACCAGCAAGGAGGGGGGCTACGAGCAGTACTTC. Translated: CATSKEGGYEQYF.

This clonotype was counted between two and nine times. This may come from a read error, since a much larger clone is one base off. This chain links TRBV6-1 with TRBJ1-2; tentatively, D is TRBD1 (5 bases). Germline assignment: CDR1 MNHNS and CDR2 SASEGT. This CDR3 has 14 residues. CDR3 sequence: CASSELREQYDYTF. DNA for the CDR3: TGTGCCAGCAGTGAACTCAGGGAACAGTATGACTACACCTTC.

With respect to this clonotype: Given a much more abundant clone one base away, this may be a read error. The CDR3 DNA is TGTGCCAGCAGACGCCGGGGCAGGGGGCGCGAGCAGTACTTC. Translated: CASRRRGRGREQYF. This chain uses TRBV12-3 or TRBV12-4 with TRBJ2-7, with 8 bases identical to TRBD1. The CDR3 runs to 14 residues. V lost 6 bases, J lost 6 bases, and 10 bases stayed unmatched.

This clonotype was observed at least ten times. V usage is TRBV3-1 and J usage is TRBJ2-5; a possible D gene is TRBD1 (5 bases). Trimming removed 2 bases from V and 3 bases from J, with 10 bases in between. Germline loops: CDR1 LGHDT, CDR2 YNNKEL (reference sequence). CDR3 length equals 14 residues. Written as DNA, the CDR3 is TGTGCCAGCAGCCAAAGGGGTGTGGAAGAGACCCAGTACTTC. This gives the protein CASSQRGVEETQYF.

The J gene is TRBJ2-2, the V gene TRBV24-1; D possibly corresponds to TRBD2 (5 bases). The ends were cut back, 6 bases at V and 6 bases at J, with 7 bases in the middle. CDR3 length: 12 amino acids. The germline gives CDR1 KGHDR, CDR2 SFDVKD. DNA of the CDR3: TGTGCCACCAGTCGAGGGTCCGGGGAGCTGTTTTTT. This codes for CATSRGSGELFF.

The chain links TRBV6-4 to TRBJ2-1, with D possibly being TRBD1 (6 bases). The V end was cut by 5 bases, the J end by 8 bases, with 16 bases between. Germline CDR1 and CDR2: MRHNA and SNTAGT. The CDR3 is 14 amino acids. The CDR3 region is CASSLDSRSDEQFF. CDR3 in DNA: TGTGCCAGCAGTTTGGACAGCAGGAGCGATGAGCAGTTCTTC.

The chain employs TRBV2 and TRBJ1-1; D is possibly TRBD1 (6 bases). V lost 4 bases to trimming and J lost 3 bases, with 15 bases between them. The CDR3 is 15 amino acids. Germline CDR1 and CDR2: SNHLY and FYNNEI. CDR3 residues: CASSGDGGQYTEAFF. The CDR3 region has the DNA TGTGCCAGCAGTGGGGACGGGGGGCAGTACACTGAAGCTTTCTTT.

This clonotype showed up many times. In DNA form, the CDR3 reads TGTGCCAGCAGCATGACTAGCGGGGGGTACAATGAGCAGTTCTTC. Protein: CASSMTSGGYNEQFF. This sequence joins TRBV11-2 and TRBJ2-1; 13 bases align to TRBD2. The germline gives CDR1 SGHAT, CDR2 FQNNGV. This CDR3 comprises 15 residues. Trimming removed 5 bases from V and 4 bases from J; junction bases left unmatched: 2.

The chain has TRBV5-1 and TRBJ1-1; 8 bases match TRBD1. This CDR3 comprises 15 residues. Germline-derived CDR1 and CDR2 are SGHRS and YFSETQ. The V gene end was trimmed by 2 bases and the J gene end by 1 base; junction bases not matched to a gene: 4. The CDR3 loop reads CASSFGTGPNTEAFF. In nucleotides, the CDR3 is TGCGCCAGCAGCTTCGGGACAGGCCCGAACACTGAAGCTTTCTTT. The whole variable domain, remainder taken from reference TRBV5-1 and TRBJ1-1, is KAGVTQTPRYLIKTRGQQVTLSCSPISGHRSVSWYQQTPGQGLQFLFEYFSETQRNKGNFPGRFSGRQFSNSRSEMNVSTLELGDSALYLCASSFGTGPNTEAFFGQGTRLTVV.

This clonotype appeared a few times. The rearrangement uses TRBV19 and TRBJ1-2; 9 bases agree with TRBD1. CDR1 is LNHDA, CDR2 SQIVND, per germline (reference sequence). The junction had 12 bases not matched to a gene; V was cut back by 9 bases and J by 7 bases. The length of the CDR3 is 14 residues. The CDR3 is CASLDRQGVGGYTF. DNA of the CDR3: TGTGCCAGCCTCGACAGACAGGGGGTGGGTGGCTACACCTTC.

The rearrangement joins TRBV15 to TRBJ2-7; 9 bases are a match to TRBD1. The V and J ends lost 5 bases and 9 bases, in that order; junction bases with no gene match: 8. Per the germline V gene, CDR1 is LNHNV and CDR2 is YYDKDF (reference sequence). The CDR3 sequence is 13 residues long. As DNA, the CDR3 is TGTGCCACCAGCCGGGACAGGGTCAACGGGCAGTACTTC. This sequence encodes CATSRDRVNGQYF.

This clonotype was recorded at least ten times. CDR3 DNA: TGTGCCAGCAGCTTATACAGGGGGCTGAACACTGAAGCTTTCTTT. The encoded protein is CASSLYRGLNTEAFF. The chain couples TRBV5-6 to TRBJ1-1; TRBD1 matches at 9 bases. The CDR3 covers 15 residues. The junction had 2 bases not matched to a gene; V was cut back by 2 bases and J by 0 bases. Germline V gives CDR1 SGHDT, CDR2 YYEEEE.

In its sample, this clonotype was seen once. The V call is TRBV19, the J call TRBJ1-6, with TRBD1 as a possible D gene (6 bases). Germline V CDR1 and CDR2: LNHDA, SQIVND (reference sequence). The CDR3 is 15 residues long. Between the trimmed V and J ends, which lost 6 bases and 7 bases, there was a span of 16 bases. The CDR3 sequence is CASRSGARLNSPLHF. DNA for the CDR3: TGTGCCAGTAGATCGGGGGCGCGATTAAATTCACCCCTCCACTTT.

The rearrangement links TRBV7-8 to TRBJ1-2; 9 bases map to TRBD1. Germline V gene lookup returns CDR1 SGHVS and CDR2 FQNEAQ. With 4 bases clipped from V and 4 bases from J, the junction kept 7 bases outside the gene matches. The CDR3 is made up of 15 amino acids. The CDR3 loop is CASSYGQGRGYGYTF. DNA for the CDR3: TGTGCCAGCAGCTACGGACAGGGGAGGGGCTATGGCTACACCTTC.

This clonotype was counted at least ten times. The chain carries TRBV5-8 and TRBJ2-2; the D is unclear. In germline, CDR1 is SGHTS, CDR2 YDEGEE. This CDR3 region has 14 residues. V was pared by 0 bases and J by 7 bases, with 10 bases between. The CDR3 loop reads CASSLVGGGGELFF. The CDR3, as DNA: TGTGCCAGCAGCTTGGTTGGTGGCGGCGGGGAGCTGTTTTTT.

The chain recombines TRBV24-1 with TRBJ1-2; 8 bases are a match to TRBD1. The CDR3 has 15 amino acids. The V gene's germline CDR1 is KGHDR and CDR2 SFDVKD. Trimming removed 3 bases from V and 4 bases from J; junction bases left unmatched: 6. For the CDR3, the DNA is TGTGCCACCAGTGATAGGACAGGGCGTCCCTATGGCTACACCTTC. Translating gives CATSDRTGRPYGYTF.

The chain carries TRBV20-1 and TRBJ2-7; D is unclear. The germline CDR1 and CDR2 sequences are DFQATT and SNEGSKA (reference sequence). Trimming stripped 6 bases from V and 4 bases from J, with 13 bases between. The CDR3 runs to 12 residues. In nucleotides, the CDR3 is TGCAGTGCCGGCAGCCCCTCTTACGAGCAGTACTTC. Translating gives CSAGSPSYEQYF.

Remarks on this clonotype: This may be a read error: a much more frequent sequence differs by one nucleotide. This chain links TRBV6-1 with TRBJ2-2; D perhaps matches TRBD2 (6 bases). This CDR3 is 15 amino acids long. CDR1 and CDR2 from the germline V gene are MNHNS and SASEGT. The CDR3 nucleotides are TGTGCCAGCAGTGAGTGGCGGGCAGTCGGCGGGGAGCCGTTTTTT. It yields the protein CASSEWRAVGGEPFF.

This chain uses TRBV7-2 with TRBJ1-6; D is ambiguous. Trimming stripped 5 bases from V and 2 bases from J, with 25 bases between. The CDR3 covers 20 residues. CDR1 and CDR2 (germline): SGHTA, FQGNSA. CDR3 residues: CASSQDRPAEKRTYNSPLHF. The CDR3 DNA follows: TGTGCCAGCAGCCAAGATCGCCCAGCGGAAAAAAGGACCTATAATTCACCCCTCCACTTT.

At least ten counts were recorded for this clonotype. This rearrangement joins TRBV5-1 to TRBJ1-1, with 9 bases that match TRBD1. Per the germline V gene, CDR1 is SGHRS and CDR2 is YFSETQ. The CDR3 has 15 amino acids. V gave up 3 bases and J gave up 1 base; unmatched junction bases: 4. The CDR3 reads CASSSRGQGNTEAFF. The DNA for the CDR3 is TGCGCCAGCAGCTCGCGGGGACAGGGGAACACTGAAGCTTTCTTT.

The chain recombines TRBV3-1 with TRBJ1-1; D is undetermined. V lost 9 bases and J 1 base, leaving 12 bases between the germline ends. This CDR3 is 13 amino acids long. Germline V lookup: CDR1 LGHDT, CDR2 YNNKEL (reference sequence). This chain's CDR3 is CASRLGANTEAFF. The DNA for the CDR3 is TGTGCCAGTCGCTTGGGAGCGAACACTGAAGCTTTCTTT.

This clonotype appeared a few times. The rearrangement joins TRBV6-1 to TRBJ1-2; TRBD1 matches at 10 bases. The CDR3 contains 14 residues. With 8 bases clipped from V and 5 bases from J, the junction kept 8 bases outside the gene matches. In germline, CDR1 is MNHNS, CDR2 SASEGT. CDR3 in DNA: TGTGCCAGCTCCCGGGACAGGGGAGGGTATGGCTACACCTTC. Translated, it gives CASSRDRGGYGYTF.

As to this clonotype: A much larger clone differs by one base, so this may be a read error. This chain uses TRBV6-1 with TRBJ1-1; unclear D gene. The CDR3 contains 14 residues. Germline V gene sequence: CDR1 MNHNS, CDR2 SASEGT. The CDR3 reads CACSPLMAGAEAFF. DNA for the CDR3: TGTGCCTGCAGTCCTCTAATGGCGGGTGCTGAAGCTTTCTTT.